This T cell receptor beta chain was found in a study of blood T cell repertoires in COVID-19 (dated by TCRdb to 2018 to 2021). About the full investigation: The collaborator samples originated in the United States, Italy and Spain and spanned the acute and convalescent phases of COVID-19. The prospective study material was composed of cDNA or gDNA derived from T cells, B-cell-depleted T cells, or PBMCs. Deeply sampled blood TCRbeta repertoires from subjects exposed to, actively infected with, or recovered from COVID-19 were included in the dataset. A freely available public database, intended as a resource for researchers studying the immune response to SARS-CoV-2, is where the repertoires were released. The samples were drawn from the first 160 participants of the ongoing ImmuneRACE study and from 1,254 subjects provided by 6 global collaborators. Nearly every sample came with metadata listing a de-identified subject ID, COVID-19 status, age in years and sex. Where available, HLA class I and class II types were taken from metadata supplied by the sample provider and were not determined by assay-based typing. Broader findings and caveats from the paper: Clinical and demographic metadata were provided uncurated, with the amount varying by source and participant.

In the case of this clone: Its antigen target is currently unknown. There are no base qualities to consult, and no much larger clone falls within one base.

Each collaborating institution followed its own protocols to collect whole blood in K2EDTA tubes. For TCRbeta analysis, collaborator samples were shipped as frozen whole blood, as isolated PBMCs, or as DNA extracted from either sample type. The CDR3 contains 14 residues, cysteine and phenylalanine counted. The read is trimmed to its CDR3 DNA, 42 bases read in frame from base 1. From the germline V gene, CDR1 is SGHAT and CDR2 is FQNNGV. The V end loses 5 bases and the J end loses 4 bases, and a stretch of 14 bases separates them. The immunoSEQ Assay, a bias-controlled multiplex PCR, was used to amplify TCRbeta CDR3 regions from genomic DNA. The original methods were these. The number of nucleated cells in each sample was estimated from the amplification of reference gene primers within the assay. To quantify the absolute abundance of each unique TCRbeta CDR3 rearrangement, sequence reads were collapsed and filtered. For each sample, productive Simpson clonality was calculated as the square root of Simpson's diversity index over productive rearrangements. Not all clones reach the TCRdb copy of this immuneACCESS table, which keeps in-frame sequences only. Checked studies attribute under half of the gap to unresolved V genes and leave the rest unexplained. Clonal size and the V and J genes are those of that table, whereas D and trimming came from the DNA. A total of around 60,000 clones appear in this sample, around 90% of them only once. The ten largest clones take up around 3.5% of the sample.

Sequenced input: peripheral blood. The rearranged chain carries TRBV11-2 and TRBJ1-1, with no confident D gene call. The clonotype originates from a man in his fifties with active COVID-19. CDR3 reads: CASSLGYASTEAFF. The DNA sequence is as follows: TGTGCCAGCAGCCTAGGATACGCGAGCACTGAAGCTTTCTTT.